A selection of T cell receptor beta chains follows, all from one sample in a study of cytomegalovirus exposure and HLA in healthy donors. The method was immunoSEQ multiplex PCR; TCRdb's version includes in-frame clones alone and lacks a portion of them. Of about 160,000 clones listed, 84% are singletons. Sequencing was performed on PBMCs. The receptors derive from a young man in good health and CMV-seronegative. The CDR3 runs from the conserved cysteine through the conserved F or W. The D gene is left open where the match is weak. Clone size is shown for a subset of rows, as once, few, many or a class of expanded clone.

.,once,TRBJ1-6,TRBV5-6,TGTGCCAGCAGCCGGAGAAGGGGCTGGTCACCCCTCCACTTT,CASSRRRGWSPLHF
.,once,TRBJ1-4,TRBV7-8,TGTGCCAGCAGCTTGAGGTCAGGGGAGGAAAAACTGTTTTTT,CASSLRSGEEKLFF
TRBD2,.,TRBJ2-1,TRBV9,TGTGCCAGCAGCGCTCGGAGCGGGAGCAATGAGCAGTTCTTC,CASSARSGSNEQFF
TRBD1,.,TRBJ1-1,TRBV6-6,TGTGCCAGCAGTTACCCATCTCCCGGGACAGGGGCTGAAGCTTTCTTT,CASSYPSPGTGAEAFF
.,.,TRBJ1-1,TRBV11-2,TGTGCCAGCACAGCGGACAGTGGGAACACTGAAGCTTTCTTT,CASTADSGNTEAFF
TRBD1,.,TRBJ1-4,TRBV12-5,TGTGCTAGTCAGGGACAGCCAAATGAAAAACTGTTTTTT,CASQGQPNEKLFF
.,.,TRBJ2-7,TRBV21-1,TGTCTAGGGGGGGTTCACCTCTACGAGCAGTACTTC,CLGGVHLYEQYF
TRBD1,.,TRBJ2-1,TRBV29-1,TGCAGCGCATCCGGGACAGGGGCCTACAATGAGCAGTTCTTC,CSASGTGAYNEQFF
.,.,TRBJ2-7,TRBV2,TGTGCCAGCAATTGGGGGCCGTTGTACGAGCAGTACTTC,CASNWGPLYEQYF
.,.,TRBJ1-1,TRBV21-1,TGTGCCAGCAGCGGCCCGACAGAGCGGAACACTGAAGCTTTCTTT,CASSGPTERNTEAFF
.,.,TRBJ2-7,TRBV18,TGTGCCAGCTCACCCAGTCTCTACGAGCAGTACTTC,CASSPSLYEQYF
.,.,TRBJ2-2,TRBV18,TGTGCCAGCTCACCACGGCAGGTTGTTGCCGGGGAGCTGTTTTTT,CASSPRQVVAGELFF
TRBD2,few,TRBJ2-3,TRBV7-3,TGTGCCAGCAGCCCGTTCCGGGGGGACACAGATACGCAGTATTTT,CASSPFRGDTDTQYF
.,few,TRBJ2-5,TRBV2,TGTGCCAGCAGTGAAGCCCCCAGGGTCACCCAGTACTTC,CASSEAPRVTQYF
.,few,TRBJ1-6,TRBV5-6,TGTGCCAGCAGCTTGGGACAGAGTGGGTCCTATAATTCACCCCTCCACTTT,CASSLGQSGSYNSPLHF
.,.,TRBJ1-4,TRBV2,TGTGCCAGCGTTAGGGAGGAATGGAATGAAAAACTGTTTTTT,CASVREEWNEKLFF
TRBD2,few,TRBJ2-1,TRBV18,TGTGCCAGCTCACATCGGGAGGAGGCTTACAATGAGCAGTTCTTC,CASSHREEAYNEQFF
TRBD1,.,TRBJ1-3,TRBV7-3,TGTGCCAGCAGCCTCCGGGACAGGGCTTCGTCTGGAAACACCATATATTTT,CASSLRDRASSGNTIYF
TRBD1,.,TRBJ1-2,TRBV5-1,TGCGCCAGCAGCATGGACAGGGGGTACTATGGCTACACCTTC,CASSMDRGYYGYTF
.,.,TRBJ2-1,TRBV5-6,TGTGCCAGCAACTCAGGGGCCTACAATGAGCAGTTCTTC,CASNSGAYNEQFF
TRBD2,.,TRBJ2-7,TRBV4-2,TGTGCCAGCAGCCAAGGAGGAGCGGGAGCGTCCTACGAGCAGTACTTC,CASSQGGAGASYEQYF
.,.,TRBJ2-7,TRBV18,TGTGCCAGCTCACCACCGGCGGGGGCATACGAGCAGTACTTC,CASSPPAGAYEQYF
.,.,TRBJ1-1,TRBV7-3,TGTGCCAGCAGCTTAACGCCGGCAGGACTCGGGAGTAACACTGAAGCTTTCTTT,CASSLTPAGLGSNTEAFF
TRBD2,.,TRBJ2-5,TRBV11-1,TGTGCCAGCAGCTCGCCAGCGGGGGGGCCGGAGACCCAGTACTTC,CASSSPAGGPETQYF
.,.,TRBJ1-3,TRBV7-6,TGTGCCAGCAGTCGCACTACAATACAGGGCTCTGGAAACACCATATATTTT,CASSRTTIQGSGNTIYF
TRBD1,.,TRBJ2-7,TRBV6-1,TGTGCCAGCTTTGGTCCGGGACAGACCTACGAGCAGTACTTC,CASFGPGQTYEQYF
.,.,TRBJ1-5,TRBV30,TGTGCCTGGAGTGTACGTTCTTTAGGTGTCAGGGCTCAGCCCCAGCATTTT,CAWSVRSLGVRAQPQHF
TRBD1,once,TRBJ1-2,TRBV5-1,TGCGCCAGCCAACCGGGACAGGGGGCTGTTGGCTACACCTTC,CASQPGQGAVGYTF
.,.,TRBJ2-5,TRBV15,TGTGCCACCAGCAGCATACTAGGTGCGGAGACCCAGTACTTC,CATSSILGAETQYF
TRBD2,.,TRBJ2-1,TRBV27,TGTGCCAGCAGTAGAGGAGCGGCGGGAGGGTCCTACAATGAGCAGTTCTTC,CASSRGAAGGSYNEQFF
.,.,TRBJ1-4,TRBV30,TGTGCCTGGCGGACCTTGGGCGGGGAACTGTTTTTT,CAWRTLGGELFF
.,.,TRBJ2-3,TRBV5-6,TGTGCCAGCAGCTTGCTGGTGCAAGCGGCCGGGTTGAATGATACGCAGTATTTT,CASSLLVQAAGLNDTQYF
.,.,TRBJ2-5,TRBV2,TGTGCCAGCGGTGGGGCGCGTCAAGAGACCCAGTACTTC,CASGGARQETQYF
TRBD1,once,TRBJ2-7,TRBV15,TGTGCCACCAGCCTTGACAGGGCCCGATCCTACGAGCAGTACTTC,CATSLDRARSYEQYF